These 11 T cell receptor beta chains were all obtained from the same sample, sequenced in a study of CD8 T cells in Susac syndrome. Random hexamers were used to reverse transcribe an amount of roughly 0.45 to 1 ug RNA. TCRdb called the immunoSEQ multiplex PCR reads again in MiXCR, with one record for every CDR3 protein. The sample consists of fewer than 300,000 distinct CDR3 sequences, approximately 81% of them appearing once. The specimen sequenced was CD8+ T cells from PBMCs. These receptor sequences come from a human donor with multiple sclerosis.

The chain is built from TRBV13 and TRBJ1-2; maybe TRBD1 (5 bases). This CDR3 spans 13 amino acids. CDR1 PRHDT and CDR2 FYEKMQ come from the germline V gene (reference sequence). Trimming cost V 2 bases and J 6 bases, with 10 bases left between them. The CDR3 DNA sequence: TGTGCCAGCAGCTTAAGGTCGGGGGATGGCTACACCTTC. It specifies CASSLRSGDGYTF.

The chain recombines TRBV11-2 with TRBJ2-7, with TRBD2 matching over 9 bases. The CDR3 consists of 13 residues. Germline CDR1 is SGHAT and CDR2 is FQNNGV. With V trimmed by 6 bases and J by 5 bases, 5 bases remained unmatched. CDR3 region: CASRRGGRHEQYF. The CDR3 DNA follows: TGTGCCAGCAGGCGGGGGGGTAGGCACGAGCAGTACTTC.

The chain recombines TRBV28 with TRBJ1-2; 10 nucleotides align to TRBD1. The V gene end was trimmed by 3 bases and the J gene end by 5 bases; junction bases not matched to a gene: 9. The CDR3 covers 16 residues. The V gene's germline CDR1 is MDHEN and CDR2 SYDVKM. CDR3 in DNA: TGTGCCAGCAGTTTCCCTCAGGGGACAGGGGAATATGGCTACACCTTC. It translates to CASSFPQGTGEYGYTF.

The chain employs TRBV4-2 and TRBJ1-2; possibly TRBD1 for D (6 bases). Trimming shortened V by 0 bases and J by 4 bases, and 15 bases separated the two germline ends. CDR3 length: 16 residues. Germline V gene lookup returns CDR1 LGHNA and CDR2 YNFKEQ. CDR3 bases: TGTGCCAGCAGCCAAGATTCGCGGGGGCAGGGCTATGGCTACACCTTC. It translates to CASSQDSRGQGYGYTF.

The CDR3: CASSIPGTELFNEQFF. In DNA form, the CDR3 reads TGTGCCAGTAGTATTCCAGGGACAGAGCTGTTCAATGAGCAGTTCTTC. The V gene is TRBV19, the J gene TRBJ2-1; 7 bases line up with TRBD1. This CDR3 is built from 16 residues. Losses at the gene ends were 3 bases for V and 6 bases for J; bases not matched to a gene: 11. Germline V gene lookup returns CDR1 LNHDA and CDR2 SQIVND (reference sequence).

V and J are TRBV28 and TRBJ1-5; TRBD1 is a possible D gene (5 bases). The CDR3 contains 14 residues. Trimming cost V 4 bases and J 6 bases, with 13 bases left between them. Germline V gives CDR1 MDHEN, CDR2 SYDVKM. CDR3 DNA: TGTGCCAGCAGTTCCCGGGGCTACCTTCAGCCCCAGCATTTT. This gives the protein CASSSRGYLQPQHF. Supplemented by reference TRBV28 and TRBJ1-5, the full variable domain reads DVKVTQSSRYLVKRTGEKVFLECVQDMDHENMFWYRQDPGLGLRLIYFSYDVKMKEKGDIPEGYSVSREKKERFSLILESASTNQTSMYLCASSSRGYLQPQHFGDGTRLSIL.

This CDR3 reads CASSLIVEDTGELFF. The CDR3 DNA follows: TGTGCCAGCAGCCTAATAGTGGAGGACACCGGGGAGCTGTTTTTT. The rearrangement joins TRBV28 to TRBJ2-2, with TRBD2 as a possible D gene (5 bases). Germline loops: CDR1 MDHEN, CDR2 SYDVKM. CDR3 length: 15 residues. Trimming stripped 6 bases from V and 3 bases from J, with 14 bases between. Full variable domain (rest looked up from reference TRBV28 and TRBJ2-2): DVKVTQSSRYLVKRTGEKVFLECVQDMDHENMFWYRQDPGLGLRLIYFSYDVKMKEKGDIPEGYSVSREKKERFSLILESASTNQTSMYLCASSLIVEDTGELFFGEGSRLTVL.

V and J are TRBV19 and TRBJ2-1; 10 bases match TRBD1. Germline-derived CDR1 and CDR2 are LNHDA and SQIVND (reference sequence). Unmatched junction bases numbered 7, after V lost 7 bases and J lost 4 bases. The CDR3 covers 15 residues. This CDR3 is CASKTRQGAYNEQFF. For the CDR3, the DNA is TGTGCCAGTAAAACCAGACAGGGGGCTTACAATGAGCAGTTCTTC.

The V gene is TRBV29-1, the J gene TRBJ2-4; D unresolved. The V and J ends lost 3 bases and 1 base respectively, with 7 bases between them. The CDR3 runs 13 residues. Per the germline V gene, CDR1 is SQVTM and CDR2 is ANQGSEA. The CDR3, as DNA: TGCAGCGTTGAGGCACTCGCCAAAAACATTCAGTACTTC. It yields the protein CSVEALAKNIQYF.

The gene calls are TRBV29-1 and TRBJ2-7, with 7 bases aligning to TRBD2. Germline lookup yields CDR1 SQVTM and CDR2 ANQGSEA. The CDR3 extends over 14 amino acids. Trimming removed 4 bases from V and 2 bases from J; junction bases left unmatched: 8. CDR3 residues: CSVVLAEKAYEQYF. The DNA of the CDR3 is TGCAGCGTTGTGCTAGCGGAGAAGGCCTACGAGCAGTACTTC.

The V and J genes are TRBV28 and TRBJ2-3; 9 positions agree with TRBD2. The CDR3 spans 16 residues. Germline V gene lookup returns CDR1 MDHEN and CDR2 SYDVKM. V trimming: 2 bases; J trimming: 11 bases; junction bases outside the gene matches: 14. The CDR3 protein is CASSLGLAIHLEGQYF. In DNA form, the CDR3 reads TGTGCCAGCAGTTTAGGACTAGCGATTCACCTGGAAGGGCAGTATTTT.